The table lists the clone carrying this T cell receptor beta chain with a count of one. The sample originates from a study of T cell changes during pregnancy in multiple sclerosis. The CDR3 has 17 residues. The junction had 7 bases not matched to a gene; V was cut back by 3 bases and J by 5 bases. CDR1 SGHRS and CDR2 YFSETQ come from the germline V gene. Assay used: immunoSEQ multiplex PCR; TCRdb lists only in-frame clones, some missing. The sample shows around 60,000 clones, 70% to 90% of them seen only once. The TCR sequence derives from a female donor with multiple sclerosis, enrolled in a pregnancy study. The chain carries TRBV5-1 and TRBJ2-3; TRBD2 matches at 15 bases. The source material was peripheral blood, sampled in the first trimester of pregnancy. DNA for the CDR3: TGCGCCAGCAGCTCGGGACTAGCGGGAGGCCGGGAAGATACGCAGTATTTT. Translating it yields CASSSGLAGGREDTQYF.